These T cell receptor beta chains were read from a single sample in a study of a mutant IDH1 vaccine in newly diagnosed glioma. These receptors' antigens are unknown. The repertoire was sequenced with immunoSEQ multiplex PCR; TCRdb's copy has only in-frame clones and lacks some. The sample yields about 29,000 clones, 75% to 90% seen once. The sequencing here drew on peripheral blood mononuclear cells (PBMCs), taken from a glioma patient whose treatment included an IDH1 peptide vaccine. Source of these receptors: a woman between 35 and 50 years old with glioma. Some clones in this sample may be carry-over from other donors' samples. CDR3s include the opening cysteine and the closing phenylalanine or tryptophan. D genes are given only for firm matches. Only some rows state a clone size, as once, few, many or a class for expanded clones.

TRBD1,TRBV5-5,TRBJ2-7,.,TGTGCCAGCAGCCCCGAGACAGGGTTCTACGAGCAGTACTTC,CASSPETGFYEQYF
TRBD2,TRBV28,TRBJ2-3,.,TGTGCCAGCAGTCCAGCGGGGGGCCTTGAGATTAGCACAGATACGCAGTATTTT,CASSPAGGLEISTDTQYF
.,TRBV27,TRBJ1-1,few,TGTGCCAGCAGTCTTCGGGCCAACCCAGAAATAAACACTGAAGCTTTCTTT,CASSLRANPEINTEAFF
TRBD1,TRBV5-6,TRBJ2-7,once,TGTGCCAGCAGCCCAGGGGACAGATTTTCCTACGAGCAGTACTTC,CASSPGDRFSYEQYF
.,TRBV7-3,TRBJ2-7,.,TGTGCCAGCAGCTTAGTCGGAGAAAGCTCCTACGAGCAGTACTTC,CASSLVGESSYEQYF
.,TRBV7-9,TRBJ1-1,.,TGTGCCAGCAGAGGAGACCTAATGAACACTGAAGCTTTCTTT,CASRGDLMNTEAFF
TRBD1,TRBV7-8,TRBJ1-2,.,TGTGCCAGCAGCTTAGCGCGTATAAGACAGGGGGACTATGGCTACACCTTC,CASSLARIRQGDYGYTF
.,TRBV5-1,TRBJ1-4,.,TGCGCCAGCAGCTTAAATGGTCACTATAGAAGTGGAGATAATGAAAAACTGTTTTTT,CASSLNGHYRSGDNEKLFF
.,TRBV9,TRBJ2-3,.,TGTGCCAGCAGCGTATTGGTGAGCACAGATACGCAGTATTTT,CASSVLVSTDTQYF
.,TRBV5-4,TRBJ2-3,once,TGTGCCAGCAGCGAGAAAGGGGGTGGCACAGATACGCAGTATTTT,CASSEKGGGTDTQYF
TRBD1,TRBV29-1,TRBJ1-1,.,TGCATTTTCCAGGGGGCGAGAAACACTGAAGCTTTCTTT,CIFQGARNTEAFF
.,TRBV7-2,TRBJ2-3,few,TGTGCCAGCAGCTCCAGGACTTTGGCCCTCACAGATACGCAGTATTTT,CASSSRTLALTDTQYF
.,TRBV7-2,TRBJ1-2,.,TGTGCCAGCAGCTTAGAGGGGCCGTACTATGGCTACACCTTC,CASSLEGPYYGYTF
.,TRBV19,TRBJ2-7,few,TGTGCCAGTAGTCCTGGGGACGAGCAGTACTTC,CASSPGDEQYF
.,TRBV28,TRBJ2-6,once,TGTGCCAGCAGTTTTAGTGGGCGGGAACAGATAAACTCTGGGGCCAACGTCCTGACTTTC,CASSFSGREQINSGANVLTF
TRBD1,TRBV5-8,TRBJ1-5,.,TGTGCCAGCAGCTTGGCAGGACAGGAGGATCAGCCCCAGCATTTT,CASSLAGQEDQPQHF
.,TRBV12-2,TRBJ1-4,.,TGTGCAAGTCGCAGGGAACAAGAATATAATGAAAAACTGTTTTTT,CASRREQEYNEKLFF
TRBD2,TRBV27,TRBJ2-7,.,TGTGCCAGCAGTTCCTTCCTCGGGACTAGCGTCTACGAGCAGTACTTC,CASSSFLGTSVYEQYF
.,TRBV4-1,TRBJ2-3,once,TGCGCCAGCAGCCAAGGGAATATGGGGGGTTTCGGTACGCAGTATTTT,CASSQGNMGGFGTQYF
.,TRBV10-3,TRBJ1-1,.,TGTGCCATCAGTGGACAGCTGAACACTGAAGCTTTCTTT,CAISGQLNTEAFF
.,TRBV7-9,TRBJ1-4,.,TGTGCCAGCAGCTTAACGACGACGGTGGATGAAAAACTGTTTTTT,CASSLTTTVDEKLFF
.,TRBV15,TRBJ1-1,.,TGTGCCACCAGCAGACCGAGGAGAGGGGAAGCTTTCTTT,CATSRPRRGEAFF
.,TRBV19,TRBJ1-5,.,TGTGCCAGTAGTATGGGACTCCAGCCCCAGCATTTT,CASSMGLQPQHF
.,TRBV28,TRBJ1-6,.,TGTGCCAGCAGTTCGTCGGAGGCCTATAATTCACCCCTCCACTTT,CASSSSEAYNSPLHF
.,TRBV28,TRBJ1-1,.,TGTGCCAGCAGTTTAACCGCAGGGACGAGAGTGGCTTTCTTT,CASSLTAGTRVAFF
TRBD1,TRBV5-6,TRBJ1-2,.,TGTGCCAGCAGCCGAGGACAGGGGAGGTATGGCTACACCTTC,CASSRGQGRYGYTF
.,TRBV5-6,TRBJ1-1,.,TGTGCCAGCAGCTACTCCGGGACACATGAAGCTTTCTTT,CASSYSGTHEAFF
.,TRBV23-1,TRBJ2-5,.,TGCGCCAGCAGGGAGGGGGGCCAAGAGACCCAGTACTTC,CASREGGQETQYF
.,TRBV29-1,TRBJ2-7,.,TGCAGCGTTGAAGATCTAGAGTGGAGCGAGCAGTACTTC,CSVEDLEWSEQYF
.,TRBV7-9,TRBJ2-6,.,TGTGCCACCCCGCCCCAGGGGCCGGGTGGGGCCAACGTCCTGACTTTC,CATPPQGPGGANVLTF
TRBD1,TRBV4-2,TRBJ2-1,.,TGTGCCAGCAGCCACATTGGTGAGGGGGCGCGGAATGAGCAGTTCTTC,CASSHIGEGARNEQFF
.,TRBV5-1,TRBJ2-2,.,TGCGCCAGCAGGCCGGGCTCCACCGGGGAGCTGTTTTTT,CASRPGSTGELFF
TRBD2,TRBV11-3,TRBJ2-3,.,TGTGCCAGCAGCCCCGGAGGGGTAGGAAGCGGGAACACAGATACGCAGTATTTT,CASSPGGVGSGNTDTQYF
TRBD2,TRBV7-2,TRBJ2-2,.,TGTGCCAGCAGCACACTAGCGTCTTTCACCGGGGAGCTGTTTTTT,CASSTLASFTGELFF
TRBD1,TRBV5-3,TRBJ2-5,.,TGTGCCAGAAGCCGATACCGGGCCAGGGGGAGAAGGGGAGAGACCCAGTACTTC,CARSRYRARGRRGETQYF